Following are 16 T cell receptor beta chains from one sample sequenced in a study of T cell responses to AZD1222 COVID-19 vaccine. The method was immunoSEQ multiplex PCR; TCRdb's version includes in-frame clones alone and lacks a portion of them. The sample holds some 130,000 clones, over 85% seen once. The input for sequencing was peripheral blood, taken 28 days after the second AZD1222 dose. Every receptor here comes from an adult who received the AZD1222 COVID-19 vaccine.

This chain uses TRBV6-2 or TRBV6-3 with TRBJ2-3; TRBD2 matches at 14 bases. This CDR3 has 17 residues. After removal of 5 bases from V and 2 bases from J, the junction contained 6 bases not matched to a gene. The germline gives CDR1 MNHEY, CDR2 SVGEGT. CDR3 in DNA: TGTGCCAGCAGTCCCGGGACTAGCGGGAGTTACACAGATACGCAGTATTTT. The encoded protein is CASSPGTSGSYTDTQYF.

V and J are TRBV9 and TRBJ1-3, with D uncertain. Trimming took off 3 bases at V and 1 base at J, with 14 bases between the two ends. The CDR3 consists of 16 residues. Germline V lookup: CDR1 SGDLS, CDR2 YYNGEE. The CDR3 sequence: CASSARGATSGNTIYF. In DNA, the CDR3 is TGTGCCAGCAGCGCCCGGGGAGCAACTTCTGGAAACACCATATATTTT.

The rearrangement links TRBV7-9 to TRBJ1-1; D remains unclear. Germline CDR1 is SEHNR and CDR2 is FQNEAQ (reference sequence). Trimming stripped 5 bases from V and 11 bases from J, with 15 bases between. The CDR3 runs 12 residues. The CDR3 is CASSPSGLGAFF. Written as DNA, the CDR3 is TGTGCCAGCAGCCCAAGTGGGTTGGGGGCTTTCTTT. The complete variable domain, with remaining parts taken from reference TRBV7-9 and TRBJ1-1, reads DTGVSQNPRHKITKRGQNVTFRCDPISEHNRLYWYRQTLGQGPEFLTYFQNEAQLEKSRLLSDRFSAERPKGSFSTLEIQRTEQGDSAMYLCASSPSGLGAFFGQGTRLTVV.

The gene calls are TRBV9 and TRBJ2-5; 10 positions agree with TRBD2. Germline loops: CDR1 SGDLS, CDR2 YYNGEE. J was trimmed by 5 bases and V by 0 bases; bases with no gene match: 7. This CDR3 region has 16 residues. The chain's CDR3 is CASSVGERGGRETQYF. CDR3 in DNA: TGTGCCAGCAGCGTAGGGGAGCGGGGGGGCCGCGAGACCCAGTACTTC.

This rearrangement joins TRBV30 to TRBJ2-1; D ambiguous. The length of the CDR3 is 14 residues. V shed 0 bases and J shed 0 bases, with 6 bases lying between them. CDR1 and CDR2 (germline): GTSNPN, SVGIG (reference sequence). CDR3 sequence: CAWSVTSSYNEQFF. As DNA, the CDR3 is TGTGCCTGGAGTGTCACGAGCTCCTACAATGAGCAGTTCTTC.

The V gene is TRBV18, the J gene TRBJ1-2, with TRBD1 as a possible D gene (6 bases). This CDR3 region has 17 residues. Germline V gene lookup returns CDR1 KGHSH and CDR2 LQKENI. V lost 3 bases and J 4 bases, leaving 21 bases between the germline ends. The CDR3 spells CASSPGFEQGLLYGYTF. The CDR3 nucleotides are TGTGCCAGCTCACCCGGATTTGAGCAGGGGTTACTCTATGGCTACACCTTC.

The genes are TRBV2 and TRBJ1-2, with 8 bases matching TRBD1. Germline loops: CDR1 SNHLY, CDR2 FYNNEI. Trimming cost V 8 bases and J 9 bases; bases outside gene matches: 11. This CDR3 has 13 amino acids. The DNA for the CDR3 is TGTGCCAGCGGCCTACAGGGGGAGAGGAGCTACACCTTC. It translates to CASGLQGERSYTF.

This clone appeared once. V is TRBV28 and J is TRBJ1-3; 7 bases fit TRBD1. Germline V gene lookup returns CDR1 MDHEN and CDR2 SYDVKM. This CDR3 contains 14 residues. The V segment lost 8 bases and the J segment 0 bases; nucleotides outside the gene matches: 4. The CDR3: CASGGDSSGNTIYF. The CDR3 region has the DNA TGTGCCAGCGGGGGGGACAGCTCTGGAAACACCATATATTTT.

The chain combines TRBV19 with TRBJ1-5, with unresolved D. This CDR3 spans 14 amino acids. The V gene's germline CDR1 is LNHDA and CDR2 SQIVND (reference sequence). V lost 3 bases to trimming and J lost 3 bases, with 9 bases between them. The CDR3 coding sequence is TGTGCCAGTAGTATTTTGGCAGTCAATCAGCCCCAGCATTTT. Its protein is CASSILAVNQPQHF.

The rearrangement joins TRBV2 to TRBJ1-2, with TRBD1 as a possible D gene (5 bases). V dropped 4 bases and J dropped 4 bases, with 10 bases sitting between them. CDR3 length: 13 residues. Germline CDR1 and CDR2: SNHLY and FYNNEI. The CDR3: CASSADRSYGYTF. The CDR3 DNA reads TGTGCCAGCAGTGCAGACAGATCCTATGGCTACACCTTC.

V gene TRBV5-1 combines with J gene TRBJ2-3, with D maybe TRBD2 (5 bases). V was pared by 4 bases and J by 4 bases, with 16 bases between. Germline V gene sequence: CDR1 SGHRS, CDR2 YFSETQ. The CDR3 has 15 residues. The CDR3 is CASSGREPGSDTQYF. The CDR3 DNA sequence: TGCGCCAGCAGCGGCCGGGAACCCGGCTCAGATACGCAGTATTTT.

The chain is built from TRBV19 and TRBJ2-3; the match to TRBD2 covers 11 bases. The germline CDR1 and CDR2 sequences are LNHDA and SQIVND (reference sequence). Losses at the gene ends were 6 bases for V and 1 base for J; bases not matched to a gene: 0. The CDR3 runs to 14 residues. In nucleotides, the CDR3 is TGTGCCAGTAGACTAGCGGGGGGCACAGATACGCAGTATTTT. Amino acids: CASRLAGGTDTQYF.

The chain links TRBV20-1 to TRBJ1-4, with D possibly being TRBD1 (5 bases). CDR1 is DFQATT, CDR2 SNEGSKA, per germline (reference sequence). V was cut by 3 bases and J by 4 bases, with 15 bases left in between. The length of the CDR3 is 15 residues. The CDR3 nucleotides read TGCAGTGCTAGTGGACCGGGACCAATTAATGAAAAACTGTTTTTT. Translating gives CSASGPGPINEKLFF.

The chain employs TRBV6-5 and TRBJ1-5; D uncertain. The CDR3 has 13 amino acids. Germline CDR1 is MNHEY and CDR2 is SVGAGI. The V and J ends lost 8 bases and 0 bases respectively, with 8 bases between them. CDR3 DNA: TGTGCCAGCTGTAGGAATAGCAATCAGCCCCAGCATTTT. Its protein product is CASCRNSNQPQHF.

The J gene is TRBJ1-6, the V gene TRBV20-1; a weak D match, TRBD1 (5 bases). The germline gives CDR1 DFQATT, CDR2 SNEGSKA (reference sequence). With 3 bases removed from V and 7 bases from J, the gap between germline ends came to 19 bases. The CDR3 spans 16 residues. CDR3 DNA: TGCAGTGCTAGTTACGGGACGGCTTACTTAAATTCACCCCTCCACTTT. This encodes CSASYGTAYLNSPLHF.

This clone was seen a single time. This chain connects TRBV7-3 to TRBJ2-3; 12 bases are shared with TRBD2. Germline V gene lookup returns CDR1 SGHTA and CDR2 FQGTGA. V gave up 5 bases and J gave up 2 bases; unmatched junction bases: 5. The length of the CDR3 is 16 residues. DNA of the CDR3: TGTGCCAGCAGCCAAGGACTAGCGGGGCTCACAGATACGCAGTATTTT. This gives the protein CASSQGLAGLTDTQYF.